The clone carrying this TCR beta chain was seen only once. The antigen remains unidentified. These data are taken from a study of beta chain features in type 1 diabetes. Study-wide context: Patient and healthy donor groups were alike in age, gender and cell yields. Study findings and constraints: Type 1 diabetes patients showed a moderate but significant shortening of TCRB CDR3s in all four CD4+ subsets. Whether TCRB rearrangement is influenced by HLA type was left unresolved in this analysis.

Stem cell-like memory, regulatory, central memory and naive CD4+ cells were sorted via CD45RO/CCR7/CD25/CD127/CD95/CD27. Expressed TCRB transcripts were sequenced, since all the RNA that had been isolated was reverse transcribed. Some clones are missing from TCRdb's copy, which holds only in-frame ones; the method was immunoSEQ multiplex PCR. The sample has 600,000 or so clones; roughly an eighth are singletons. This CDR3 spans 13 amino acids. Germline V lookup: CDR1 SGHRS, CDR2 YFSETQ. V shed 4 bases, J shed 5 bases, and the junction held 5 bases outside the gene matches. The chain joins TRBV5-1 to TRBJ1-1, with 7 bases identical to TRBD1. Sequencing input: naive CD4+ T cells from blood. The receptor was isolated from a man aged 30-40 years with type 1 diabetes. The CDR3 protein is CASSKEGATEAFF. The CDR3 nucleotides are TGCGCCAGCAGCAAGGAGGGGGCAACTGAAGCTTTCTTT.